The 29 T cell receptor beta chains listed next were all sequenced from one sample in a study of T cell changes during pregnancy in multiple sclerosis. This table comes from immunoSEQ multiplex PCR, and its TCRdb copy is limited to in-frame clones, with some not included. The sample carries 30,000 to 35,000 clones, roughly 91% recorded once. This material consisted of CD8+ T cells from peripheral blood mononuclear cells, taken before pregnancy. These receptor sequences come from a female donor with multiple sclerosis, enrolled in a pregnancy study.

The chain employs TRBV5-4 and TRBJ1-2; 7 nucleotides agree with TRBD1. J was trimmed by 8 bases and V by 4 bases; bases with no gene match: 11. This CDR3 comprises 14 residues. Germline V lookup: CDR1 SGHNT, CDR2 YYREEE (reference sequence). Here the CDR3 DNA reads TGTGCCAGCAGCCGCCCAGACAGGGCAAGGGGCTACACCTTC. Translation gives CASSRPDRARGYTF.

The chain's CDR3 is CASSAYRDTGRYTF. The CDR3 coding sequence is TGTGCCAGCAGCGCGTACCGGGACACAGGCCGCTACACCTTC. V gene TRBV7-8 combines with J gene TRBJ1-2, with D perhaps matching TRBD1 (6 bases). V lost 5 bases and J lost 9, with 19 bases in between. There are 14 residues in the CDR3. Germline V lookup: CDR1 SGHVS, CDR2 FQNEAQ.

The J gene is TRBJ2-1, the V gene TRBV9, with a possible D match to TRBD1 (6 bases). Germline V gene sequence: CDR1 SGDLS, CDR2 YYNGEE. With 0 bases removed from V and 7 bases from J, the gap between germline ends came to 8 bases. CDR3 size: 13 residues. CDR3 in DNA: TGTGCCAGCAGCGTAGCTAGGGGGAATGAGCAGTTCTTC. Translated, it gives CASSVARGNEQFF.

The chain has TRBV5-1 and TRBJ2-4, with 9 bases lining up with TRBD1. The CDR3 has 15 amino acids. The junction had 7 bases not matched to a gene; V was cut back by 0 bases and J by 9 bases. From germline, CDR1 is SGHRS and CDR2 YFSETQ. CDR3 loop: CASSLEGQGRTIQYF. The CDR3 DNA reads TGCGCCAGCAGCTTGGAAGGACAGGGGAGGACCATTCAGTACTTC.

This clone was detected only a few times. The chain has TRBV9 and TRBJ1-2; TRBD1 might be the D (5 bases). This CDR3 region has 14 residues. Trimming left V 3 bases short and J 8 bases short, with 17 bases between. CDR1 SGDLS and CDR2 YYNGEE come from the germline V gene. CDR3 protein: CASSDTRASSGYTF. The CDR3 nucleotides read TGTGCCAGCAGCGACACCAGGGCCAGCTCCGGCTACACCTTC.

The chain links TRBV30 to TRBJ1-1; D perhaps matches TRBD1 (5 bases). Germline V lookup: CDR1 GTSNPN, CDR2 SVGIG (reference sequence). The germline V and J ends were trimmed by 2 bases and 12 bases, with 13 bases remaining between them. CDR3 length: 11 amino acids. The CDR3 nucleotides read TGTGCCTGGAGTTGGGGGGGGAGAACTTTCTTT. This gives the protein CAWSWGGRTFF.

The chain links TRBV4-3 to TRBJ2-1; TRBD2 aligns across 11 bases. With V trimmed by 0 bases and J by 1 base, 5 bases remained unmatched. CDR3 size: 18 residues. Germline V gives CDR1 LGHNA, CDR2 YSLEER. The CDR3 DNA reads as TGCGCCAGCAGCCAAGATGTTAGCGGGGGGGAATCCTACAATGAGCAGTTCTTC. Its protein is CASSQDVSGGESYNEQFF.

This clone was seen a single time. This chain links TRBV23-1 with TRBJ1-2; TRBD1 might be the D (5 bases). TRBV23-1 is reported as an ORF; its role is uncertain. This CDR3 region has 12 residues. Trimming took off 4 bases at V and 5 bases at J, with 8 bases between the two ends. Here the CDR3 reads CASSPPGYGYTF. As DNA, the CDR3 is TGCGCCAGCAGTCCGCCAGGGTATGGCTACACCTTC.

This clone was recorded a few times. This chain uses TRBV6-6 with TRBJ1-2, with unresolved D. The CDR3 runs to 15 residues. CDR1 and CDR2 (germline): MNHNY, SVGAGI (reference sequence). V lost 3 bases, J lost 5 bases, and 16 bases lay in between. The CDR3 region is CASSYGGETGYGYTF. CDR3 coding DNA: TGTGCCAGCAGTTATGGAGGCGAAACGGGATATGGCTACACCTTC.

The chain employs TRBV18 and TRBJ1-2; D perhaps matches TRBD1 (6 bases). The CDR3 loop spans 15 amino acids. Germline V gene sequence: CDR1 KGHSH, CDR2 LQKENI. Trimming removed 0 bases at V and 5 bases at J, with 13 bases between. Here the CDR3 DNA reads TGTGCCAGCTCACCACCTACAGGGCCCCGGTATGGCTACACCTTC. Its translation is CASSPPTGPRYGYTF.

V and J are TRBV7-9 and TRBJ2-1; 11 bases are a match to TRBD2. This CDR3 comprises 15 residues. After removal of 2 bases from V and 5 bases from J, the junction contained 2 bases not matched to a gene. The germline V gene has CDR1 SEHNR and CDR2 FQNEAQ (reference sequence). This CDR3 reads CASSLLAGGNNEQFF. CDR3 nucleotides: TGTGCCAGCAGCTTATTAGCGGGGGGGAACAATGAGCAGTTCTTC.

V usage is TRBV10-2 and J usage is TRBJ2-1; 11 bases fit TRBD2. Germline CDR1 reads WSHSY; CDR2 reads SAAADI. There are 17 residues in the CDR3. Trimming at V came to 6 bases and at J to 9 bases, leaving 16 bases not matched to a gene. CDR3 nucleotide sequence: TGCGCCAGCAGCCGAAGACTAGCGGGGATCAAGGGGGGTGAGCAGTTCTTC. This codes for CASSRRLAGIKGGEQFF.

CDR3 loop: CASALLDTDYNEQFF. The CDR3 nucleotides read TGTGCCAGCGCCTTGTTGGACACCGACTACAATGAGCAGTTCTTC. V gene TRBV5-6 combines with J gene TRBJ2-1, with D perhaps matching TRBD1 (5 bases). V lost 7 bases to trimming and J lost 3 bases, with 17 bases between them. The CDR3 covers 15 residues. Germline CDR1 is SGHDT and CDR2 is YYEEEE.

The chain joins TRBV6-1 to TRBJ2-2, with TRBD1 identical over 7 bases. The junction had 3 bases not matched to a gene; V was cut back by 5 bases and J by 3 bases. CDR1 and CDR2 from the germline V gene are MNHNS and SASEGT. The CDR3 extends over 14 amino acids. In DNA form, the CDR3 reads TGTGCCAGCAGTACCGGGACAGACACCGGGGAGCTGTTTTTT. Its translation is CASSTGTDTGELFF.

The chain couples TRBV5-4 to TRBJ1-2; possibly TRBD1 for D (5 bases). Germline V gives CDR1 SGHNT, CDR2 YYREEE (reference sequence). There are 14 residues in the CDR3. Trimming removed 4 bases from V and 5 bases from J, with 15 bases in between. The CDR3 reads CASSIRGSWYGYTF. CDR3 sequence (DNA): TGTGCCAGCAGCATACGGGGGAGTTGGTATGGCTACACCTTC.

In DNA form, the CDR3 reads TGCAGCGTGATACCGGGACAGCTGAACTATGGCTACACCTTC. This codes for CSVIPGQLNYGYTF. The J gene is TRBJ1-2, the V gene TRBV29-1; 7 bases are shared with TRBD1. The CDR3 is 14 residues long. Looked up from germline, CDR1 is SQVTM and CDR2 is ANQGSEA. Trimming removed 6 bases from V and 2 bases from J; junction bases left unmatched: 9.

The chain is built from TRBV5-8 and TRBJ2-7; D is unresolved. V lost 3 bases and J lost 2, with 12 bases in between. Germline V gene sequence: CDR1 SGHTS, CDR2 YDEGEE. The CDR3 is made up of 14 amino acids. The CDR3 sequence: CASSWAEQTYEQYF. The CDR3 region has the DNA TGTGCCAGCAGCTGGGCAGAACAAACCTACGAGCAGTACTTC.

V is TRBV7-9 and J is TRBJ1-1; D may be TRBD1 (6 bases). V was shortened by 5 bases and J by 0 bases, with 13 bases between the two germline ends. Germline CDR1 reads SEHNR; CDR2 reads FQNEAQ (reference sequence). The CDR3 contains 15 residues. The CDR3 DNA is TGTGCCAGCAGCCCAGGGGTTGTCGTGAACACTGAAGCTTTCTTT. This sequence encodes CASSPGVVVNTEAFF.

V and J are TRBV2 and TRBJ1-2; D is undetermined. The germline V gene encodes CDR1 SNHLY and CDR2 FYNNEI. The CDR3 consists of 12 residues. Trimming pared 7 bases from V and 2 bases from J, leaving 8 bases between. This chain's CDR3 is CASMGSNYGYTF. Written as DNA, the CDR3 is TGTGCCAGCATGGGCAGCAACTATGGCTACACCTTC.

V usage is TRBV29-1 and J usage is TRBJ2-7; the D is unclear. The CDR3 length is 12 residues. Deletions cut 2 bases from V and 4 bases from J, with 9 bases between. CDR1 and CDR2 from the germline V gene are SQVTM and ANQGSEA. The CDR3 is CSVEFTGYEQYF. CDR3 in DNA: TGCAGCGTTGAATTTACGGGTTACGAGCAGTACTTC.

Concerning this clone: The sample contains more than one DNA sequence encoding this CDR3. This rearrangement joins TRBV5-4 to TRBJ1-4; D remains ambiguous. This CDR3 contains 12 residues. V lost 2 bases to trimming and J lost 7 bases, with 6 bases between them. Germline lookup yields CDR1 SGHNT and CDR2 YYREEE (reference sequence). The CDR3 reads CASSLRGEKLFF. CDR3 coding DNA: TGTGCCAGCAGCTTACGAGGTGAAAAACTGTTTTTT.

The chain recombines TRBV9 with TRBJ2-2; D unclear. V was shortened by 1 base and J by 6 bases, with 7 bases between the two germline ends. CDR3 length equals 13 residues. CDR1 and CDR2 from the germline V gene are SGDLS and YYNGEE. In DNA form, the CDR3 reads TGTGCCAGCAGCGTACTACGTTCCGGGGAGCTGTTTTTT. Translating it yields CASSVLRSGELFF.

This chain links TRBV5-1 with TRBJ2-1; 7 bases are a match to TRBD1. Germline assignment: CDR1 SGHRS and CDR2 YFSETQ. This CDR3 region has 11 residues. J lost 6 bases, V lost 6 bases, and 0 bases had no gene match. CDR3 in amino acids: CASTGGNEQFF. In DNA, the CDR3 is TGCGCCAGCACAGGGGGCAATGAGCAGTTCTTC.

V gene TRBV7-9 combines with J gene TRBJ1-5; 7 bases map to TRBD1. Trimming cost V 6 bases and J 4 bases; bases outside gene matches: 9. The CDR3 loop spans 15 amino acids. Germline CDR1 reads SEHNR; CDR2 reads FQNEAQ (reference sequence). The CDR3 sequence: CASSPGTVKNQPQHF. CDR3 nucleotide sequence: TGTGCCAGCAGTCCCGGGACAGTGAAGAATCAGCCCCAGCATTTT.

As for this clone: Other DNA sequences within the sample encode an identical CDR3. The chain uses TRBV9 and TRBJ1-1; no firm D call. This CDR3 comprises 13 residues. Trimming left V 0 bases short and J 1 base short, with 4 bases between. Germline V gene sequence: CDR1 SGDLS, CDR2 YYNGEE. The CDR3 sequence is CASSVGANTEAFF. For the CDR3, the DNA is TGTGCCAGCAGCGTAGGCGCGAACACTGAAGCTTTCTTT.

The chain has TRBV7-9 and TRBJ2-2; 11 nucleotides match TRBD2. Trimming at V came to 3 bases and at J to 4 bases, leaving 10 bases not matched to a gene. Germline V gene data show CDR1 as SEHNR and CDR2 as FQNEAQ (reference sequence). The length of the CDR3 is 18 residues. The CDR3 DNA sequence: TGTGCCAGCAGCTTCCGCCGACTAGCGGGGCTTTTCACCGGGGAGCTGTTTTTT. Its translation: CASSFRRLAGLFTGELFF.

By sample share, this clone is medium-sized. This chain connects TRBV30 to TRBJ2-2, with a possible D match to TRBD2 (6 bases). Germline CDR1 and CDR2: GTSNPN and SVGIG (reference sequence). V lost 2 bases, J lost 3 bases, and 10 bases lay in between. The CDR3 sequence is 14 residues long. The DNA for the CDR3 is TGTGCCTGGAGTACGGGACTGCACACCGGGGAGCTGTTTTTT. Amino acid sequence: CAWSTGLHTGELFF.

The genes are TRBV7-9 and TRBJ2-7; the D gene is possibly TRBD2 (6 bases). CDR1 and CDR2 from the germline V gene are SEHNR and FQNEAQ (reference sequence). There are 16 residues in the CDR3. Between the trimmed V and J ends, which lost 1 base and 3 bases, there was a span of 16 bases. This CDR3 is CASSLDAGRTVYEQYF. As DNA, the CDR3 is TGTGCCAGCAGCTTAGACGCGGGACGTACGGTCTACGAGCAGTACTTC.

The chain combines TRBV5-4 with TRBJ2-1; TRBD1 matches at 9 bases. J was trimmed by 5 bases and V by 4 bases; bases with no gene match: 10. This CDR3 has 16 residues. The germline V gene has CDR1 SGHNT and CDR2 YYREEE (reference sequence). The CDR3 nucleotides are TGTGCCAGCAGCCAGAAGGCGGGACAGGGAGACAATGAGCAGTTCTTC. Its protein is CASSQKAGQGDNEQFF.